Shown below are 15 T cell receptor beta chains from a single sample sequenced in a study of vaccination and CD4 T cells after COVID-19. The antigens these receptors bind are not known. Regarding treatment: roughly 11-day PBMC culture with coronavirus spike peptide pools or control peptides (ViraFEST assay). The Oncomine TCR Beta short-read assay was applied to DNA of cultured CD4+ T cells. TCRdb called the PCR reads again in MiXCR, with one record for every CDR3 protein. The data hold fewer than 9,500 distinct CDR3 sequences, with approximately 70% observed a single time. The source material was CD4+ T cells from blood, cultured in vitro. The receptors originated from a human donor who had recovered from COVID-19.

The V and J genes are TRBV24-1 and TRBJ2-6; D is perhaps TRBD1 (5 bases). Between the trimmed V and J ends, which lost 6 bases and 0 bases, there was a span of 14 bases. Germline-derived CDR1 and CDR2 are KGHDR and SFDVKD. The CDR3 runs to 17 residues. CDR3 amino acids: CATSSDTLFSGANVLTF. DNA of the CDR3: TGTGCCACCAGTTCGGACACTTTATTCTCTGGGGCCAACGTCCTGACTTTC.

The gene calls are TRBV6-2 or TRBV6-3 and TRBJ1-5; 11 bases are a match to TRBD1. V shed 5 bases and J 4 bases; nucleotides not matched to a gene: 13. The germline gives CDR1 MNHEY, CDR2 SVGEGT. CDR3 length: 18 amino acids. CDR3 in amino acids: CASSTPLDRGQRNQPQHF. The CDR3, as DNA: TGTGCCAGCAGTACCCCTCTGGACAGGGGGCAGCGGAATCAGCCCCAGCATTTT.

This clonotype is labeled as large. This rearrangement joins TRBV5-1 to TRBJ1-6; D may be TRBD1 (5 bases). The germline CDR1 and CDR2 sequences are SGHRS and YFSETQ. This CDR3 is 17 amino acids long. Between the trimmed V and J ends, which lost 5 bases and 10 bases, there was a span of 25 bases. This CDR3 reads CASRNKPQLGVISPLHF. CDR3 DNA sequence: TGCGCCAGCAGAAACAAGCCACAATTAGGGGTGATATCACCCCTCCACTTT.

This chain uses TRBV27 with TRBJ2-5; D not resolved. Germline assignment: CDR1 MNHEY and CDR2 SMNVEV (reference sequence). V was pared by 1 base and J by 0 bases, with 3 bases between. This CDR3 has 13 residues. CDR3 in amino acids: CASSLYNQETQYF. In DNA, the CDR3 is TGTGCCAGCAGTTTATATAACCAAGAGACCCAGTACTTC.

The chain joins TRBV5-1 to TRBJ1-2; no clear D. CDR3 length equals 13 residues. V was pared by 0 bases and J by 8 bases, with 11 bases between. Germline assignment: CDR1 SGHRS and CDR2 YFSETQ. CDR3 amino acids: CASSLASGGGYTF. CDR3 DNA: TGCGCCAGCAGCTTGGCCTCGGGCGGCGGCTACACCTTC.

This chain connects TRBV20-1 to TRBJ1-5; unclear D gene. CDR3 length: 14 residues. V shed 3 bases and J shed 1 base, with 10 bases lying between them. The V gene's germline CDR1 is DFQATT and CDR2 SNEGSKA (reference sequence). CDR3 sequence (DNA): TGCAGTGCTAGGCGGGGTGGGAGCAATCAGCCCCAGCATTTT. As protein: CSARRGGSNQPQHF.

V and J are TRBV5-8 and TRBJ2-5; 7 bases match TRBD1. After removal of 1 base from V and 0 bases from J, the junction contained 3 bases not matched to a gene. CDR3 length equals 15 residues. Germline CDR1 reads SGHTS; CDR2 reads YDEGEE. The CDR3 sequence: CASSLWGTDQETQYF. CDR3 bases: TGTGCCAGCAGCTTGTGGGGGACAGACCAAGAGACCCAGTACTTC. Full variable domain (missing parts from reference TRBV5-8 and TRBJ2-5): EAGVTQSPTHLIKTRGQQATLRCSPISGHTSVYWYQQALGLGLQFLLWYDEGEERNRGNFPPRFSGRQFPNYSSELNVNALELEDSALYLCASSLWGTDQETQYFGPGTRLLVL.

The chain recombines TRBV29-1 with TRBJ1-5; TRBD1 matches at 7 bases. V shed 5 bases and J 6 bases; nucleotides not matched to a gene: 10. Germline loops: CDR1 SQVTM, CDR2 ANQGSEA. The CDR3 is made up of 14 amino acids. CDR3 protein: CSVSGQDGAQPQHF. The DNA for the CDR3 is TGCAGCGTTAGCGGACAGGATGGGGCTCAGCCCCAGCATTTT. The full variable domain, completed using reference TRBV29-1 and TRBJ1-5, is SAVISQKPSRDICQRGTSLTIQCQVDSQVTMMFWYRQQPGQSLTLIATANQGSEATYESGFVIDKFPISRPNLTFSTLTVSNMSPEDSSIYLCSVSGQDGAQPQHFGDGTRLSIL.

This clonotype was detected a few times. The chain combines TRBV27 with TRBJ2-5; 10 bases fit TRBD2. V was clipped by 3 bases and J by 6 bases; unmatched bases: 7. This CDR3 is built from 15 residues. The germline CDR1 and CDR2 sequences are MNHEY and SMNVEV (reference sequence). CDR3 sequence reads: CASSFTSGGVKTQYF. Here the CDR3 DNA reads TGTGCCAGCAGTTTTACGAGCGGGGGGGTAAAGACCCAGTACTTC.

This clonotype was found once. DNA for the CDR3: TGTGCCAGCAGCTTCTTAGTTGGGGGGAACACTGAAGCTTTCTTT. As protein: CASSFLVGGNTEAFF. V usage is TRBV7-9 and J usage is TRBJ1-1; the D gene is possibly TRBD1 (5 bases). Germline CDR1 SEHNR, CDR2 FQNEAQ (reference sequence). The CDR3 consists of 15 residues. Trimming removed 3 bases from V and 1 base from J, with 12 bases in between.

This clonotype came up a few times. The J gene is TRBJ1-1, the V gene TRBV10-3; tentatively, D is TRBD1 (5 bases). V was trimmed by 0 bases and J by 2 bases, leaving 13 bases between them. This CDR3 is built from 16 residues. Looked up from germline, CDR1 is ENHRY and CDR2 is SYGVKD. Written as DNA, the CDR3 is TGTGCCATCAGTGAGTCGTGGTCGGGGGGAAACACTGAAGCTTTCTTT. Translated: CAISESWSGGNTEAFF.

The gene calls are TRBV12-3 or TRBV12-4 and TRBJ2-7; D may be TRBD1 (5 bases). Trimming left V 4 bases short and J 3 bases short, with 7 bases between. This CDR3 has 12 amino acids. CDR3 in DNA: TGTGCCAGCAGTTCAACAGGCTACGAGCAGTACTTC. Its protein is CASSSTGYEQYF.

This chain links TRBV20-1 with TRBJ1-1; possible D gene TRBD1, 6 bases. Germline V gene data show CDR1 as DFQATT and CDR2 as SNEGSKA (reference sequence). This CDR3 region has 14 residues. V lost 5 bases and J 5 bases, leaving 18 bases between the germline ends. The CDR3 loop is CSAPGHGGSTEAFF. In nucleotides, the CDR3 is TGCAGTGCTCCGGGACACGGCGGTTCAACTGAAGCTTTCTTT.

This clonotype was observed a few times. The chain couples TRBV7-2 to TRBJ2-3; D is uncertain. CDR1 and CDR2 from the germline V gene are SGHTA and FQGNSA. Trimming stripped 5 bases from V and 6 bases from J, with 9 bases between. This CDR3 region has 12 residues. The CDR3 DNA sequence: TGTGCCAGCAGCCTTTTGGGGGATACGCAGTATTTT. Protein sequence: CASSLLGDTQYF. The entire variable domain, with the rest obtained from reference TRBV7-2 and TRBJ2-3, is as follows: GAGVSQSPSNKVTEKGKDVELRCDPISGHTALYWYRQSLGQGLEFLIYFQGNSAPDKSGLPSDRFSAERTGGSVSTLTIQRTQQEDSAVYLCASSLLGDTQYFGPGTRLTVL.

The chain is built from TRBV20-1 and TRBJ2-3, with D possibly matching TRBD1 (7 bases). Trimming took off 4 bases at V and 2 bases at J, with 19 bases between the two ends. Germline V lookup: CDR1 DFQATT, CDR2 SNEGSKA (reference sequence). This CDR3 region has 16 residues. The CDR3 DNA is TGCAGTGCTAATAGGGCGGGACAGACCATCACAGATACGCAGTATTTT. Encoded protein: CSANRAGQTITDTQYF.